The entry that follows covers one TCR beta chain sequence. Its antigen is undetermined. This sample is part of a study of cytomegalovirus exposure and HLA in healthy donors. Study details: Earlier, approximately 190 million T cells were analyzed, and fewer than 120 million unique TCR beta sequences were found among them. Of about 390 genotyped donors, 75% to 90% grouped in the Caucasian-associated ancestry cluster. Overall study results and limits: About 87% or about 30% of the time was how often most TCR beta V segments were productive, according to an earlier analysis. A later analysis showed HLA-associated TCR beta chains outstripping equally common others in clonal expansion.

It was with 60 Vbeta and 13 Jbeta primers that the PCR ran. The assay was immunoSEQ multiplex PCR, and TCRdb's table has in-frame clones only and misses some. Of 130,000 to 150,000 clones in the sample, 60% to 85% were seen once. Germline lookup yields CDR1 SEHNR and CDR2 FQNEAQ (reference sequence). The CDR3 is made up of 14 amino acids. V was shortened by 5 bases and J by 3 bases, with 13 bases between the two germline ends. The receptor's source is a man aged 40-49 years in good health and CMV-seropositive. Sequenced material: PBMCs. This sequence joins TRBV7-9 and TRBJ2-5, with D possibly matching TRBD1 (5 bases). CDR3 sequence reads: CASSTGQYEETQYF. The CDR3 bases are TGTGCCAGCAGCACCGGACAATACGAAGAGACCCAGTACTTC.